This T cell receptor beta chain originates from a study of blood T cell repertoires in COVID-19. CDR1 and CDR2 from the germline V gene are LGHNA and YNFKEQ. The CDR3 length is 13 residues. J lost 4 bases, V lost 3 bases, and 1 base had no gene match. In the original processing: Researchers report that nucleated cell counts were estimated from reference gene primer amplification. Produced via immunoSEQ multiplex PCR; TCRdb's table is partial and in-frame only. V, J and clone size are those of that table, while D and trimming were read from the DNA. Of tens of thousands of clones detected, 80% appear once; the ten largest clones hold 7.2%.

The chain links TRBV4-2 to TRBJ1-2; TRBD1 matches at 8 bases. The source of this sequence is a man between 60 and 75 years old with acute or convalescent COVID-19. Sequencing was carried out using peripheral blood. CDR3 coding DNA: TGTGCCAGCAGCCAGCAGGGGGCCTATGGCTACACCTTC. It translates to CASSQQGAYGYTF.